What follows describes a single TCR beta chain. Its antigen is unknown. Trimming at V came to 0 bases and at J to 10 bases, leaving 1 base not matched to a gene. CDR1 and CDR2 from the germline V gene are SGHNT and YENEEA. The CDR3 is 13 amino acids. This sample is drawn from a study of cytomegalovirus exposure and HLA in healthy donors. Study observations and caveats: High sensitivity and specificity were reportedly achieved when the classifier diagnosed cytomegalovirus status. The study found most TCR sequences rare, yet found some public TCRs in many donors.

Vbeta (60) and Jbeta (13) primers were used in the PCR. Some clones are missing from TCRdb's copy, which holds only in-frame ones; the method was immunoSEQ multiplex PCR. This table holds about 150,000 clones, roughly 80% found once. This rearrangement joins TRBV11-3 to TRBJ2-1; 9 bases align to TRBD2. Sequencing was done on a sample of PBMCs. The receptor's source is a man aged 45-65 years in good health and CMV-seropositive. The CDR3 sequence: CASSLELAGEQFF. In DNA form, the CDR3 reads TGTGCCAGCAGCTTAGAGCTAGCGGGGGAGCAGTTCTTC.